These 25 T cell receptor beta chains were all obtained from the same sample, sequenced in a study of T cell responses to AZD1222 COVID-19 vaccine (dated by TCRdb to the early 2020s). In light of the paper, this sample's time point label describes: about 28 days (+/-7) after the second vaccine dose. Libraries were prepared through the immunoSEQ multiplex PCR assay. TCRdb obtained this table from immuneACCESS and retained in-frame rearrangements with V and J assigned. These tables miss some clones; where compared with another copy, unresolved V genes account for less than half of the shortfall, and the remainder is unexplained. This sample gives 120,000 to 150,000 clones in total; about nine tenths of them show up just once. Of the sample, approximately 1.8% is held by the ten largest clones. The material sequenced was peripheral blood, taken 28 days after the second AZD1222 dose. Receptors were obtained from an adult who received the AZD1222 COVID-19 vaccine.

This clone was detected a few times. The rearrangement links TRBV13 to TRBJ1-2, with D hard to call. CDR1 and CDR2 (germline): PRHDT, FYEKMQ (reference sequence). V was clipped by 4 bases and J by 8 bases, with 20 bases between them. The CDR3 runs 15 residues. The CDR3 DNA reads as TGTGCCAGCAGCTCCTCCACTGACATATCCCGCGGCTACACCTTC. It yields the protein CASSSSTDISRGYTF.

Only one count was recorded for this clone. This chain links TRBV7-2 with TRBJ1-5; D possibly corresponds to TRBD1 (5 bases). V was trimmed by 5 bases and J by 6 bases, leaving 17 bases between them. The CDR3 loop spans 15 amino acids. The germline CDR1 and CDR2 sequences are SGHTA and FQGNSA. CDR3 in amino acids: CASSPPPGPGQPQHF. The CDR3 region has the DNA TGTGCCAGCAGCCCCCCCCCGGGGCCGGGTCAGCCCCAGCATTTT.

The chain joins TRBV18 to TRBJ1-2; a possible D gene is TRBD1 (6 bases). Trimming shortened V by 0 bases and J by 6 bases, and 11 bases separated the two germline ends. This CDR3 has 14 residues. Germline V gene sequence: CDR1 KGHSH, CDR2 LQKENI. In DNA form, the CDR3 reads TGTGCCAGCTCACCACCGTCAGGGGCGGATGGCTACACCTTC. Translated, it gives CASSPPSGADGYTF.

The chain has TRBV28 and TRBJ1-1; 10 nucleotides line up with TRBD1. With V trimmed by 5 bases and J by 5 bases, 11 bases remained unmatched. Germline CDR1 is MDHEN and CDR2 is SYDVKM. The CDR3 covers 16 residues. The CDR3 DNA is TGTGCCAGCAGTCCTAGGACAGGGGGGTGGAGGACTGAAGCTTTCTTT. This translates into CASSPRTGGWRTEAFF.

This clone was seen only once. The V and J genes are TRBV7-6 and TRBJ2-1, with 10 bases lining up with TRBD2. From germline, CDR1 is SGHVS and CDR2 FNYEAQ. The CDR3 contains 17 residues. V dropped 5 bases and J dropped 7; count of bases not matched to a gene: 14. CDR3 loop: CASSTLAASGSRNEQFF. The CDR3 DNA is TGTGCCAGCAGCACCCTGGCGGCTAGCGGGAGTCGAAATGAGCAGTTCTTC.

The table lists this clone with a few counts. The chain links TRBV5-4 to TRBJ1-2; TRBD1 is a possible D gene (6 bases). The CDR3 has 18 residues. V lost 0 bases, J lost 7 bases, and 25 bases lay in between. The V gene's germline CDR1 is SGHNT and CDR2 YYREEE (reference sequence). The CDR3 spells CASSLVPSQGPSVGGYTF. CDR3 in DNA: TGTGCCAGCAGCTTGGTCCCCTCCCAGGGGCCCTCTGTCGGTGGCTACACCTTC.

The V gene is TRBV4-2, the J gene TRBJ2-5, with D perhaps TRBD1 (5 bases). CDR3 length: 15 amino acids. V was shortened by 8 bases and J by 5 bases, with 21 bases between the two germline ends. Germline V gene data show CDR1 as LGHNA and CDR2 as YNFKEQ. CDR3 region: CASSQGPEMGETQYF. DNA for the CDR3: TGTGCCAGCTCCCAGGGCCCAGAGATGGGGGAGACCCAGTACTTC.

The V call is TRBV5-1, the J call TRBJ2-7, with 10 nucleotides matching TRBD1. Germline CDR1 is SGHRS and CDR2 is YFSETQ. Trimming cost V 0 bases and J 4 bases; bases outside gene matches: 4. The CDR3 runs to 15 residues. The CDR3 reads CASSLETGGGYEQYF. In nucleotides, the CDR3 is TGCGCCAGCAGCTTGGAGACAGGGGGCGGGTACGAGCAGTACTTC.

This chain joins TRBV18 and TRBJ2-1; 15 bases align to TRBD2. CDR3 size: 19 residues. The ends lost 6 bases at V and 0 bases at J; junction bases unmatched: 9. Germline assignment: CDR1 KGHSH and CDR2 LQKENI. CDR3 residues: CASSHRGLAGGPSYNEQFF. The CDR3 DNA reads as TGTGCCAGCTCCCATCGGGGACTAGCGGGAGGACCCTCCTACAATGAGCAGTTCTTC.

CDR3 nucleotide sequence: TGTGCCAGTAGTATTGGGGAGGCCCCCTACGAGCAGTACTTC. Translated: CASSIGEAPYEQYF. The chain is built from TRBV19 and TRBJ2-7; TRBD2 is a possible D gene (6 bases). The germline V gene encodes CDR1 LNHDA and CDR2 SQIVND (reference sequence). Trimming removed 3 bases from V and 2 bases from J, with 11 bases in between. The CDR3 loop spans 14 amino acids.

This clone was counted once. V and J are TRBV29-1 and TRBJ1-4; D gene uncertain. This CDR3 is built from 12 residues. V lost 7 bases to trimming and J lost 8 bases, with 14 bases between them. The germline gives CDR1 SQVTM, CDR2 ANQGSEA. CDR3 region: CSALLGREKLFF. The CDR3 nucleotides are TGCAGCGCGTTGCTGGGAAGGGAAAAACTGTTTTTT.

CDR3 in amino acids: CAWTTQGNTEAFF. The CDR3 region has the DNA TGTGCCTGGACAACCCAGGGGAACACTGAAGCTTTCTTT. This chain uses TRBV30 with TRBJ1-1; D is possibly TRBD1 (5 bases). CDR1 is GTSNPN and CDR2 is SVGIG in the germline V gene (reference sequence). V lost 4 bases, J lost 1 base, and 10 bases lay in between. The CDR3 length is 13 residues.

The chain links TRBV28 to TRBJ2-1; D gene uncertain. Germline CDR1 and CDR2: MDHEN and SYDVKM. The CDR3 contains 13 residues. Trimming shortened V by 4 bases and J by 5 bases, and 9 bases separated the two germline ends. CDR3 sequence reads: CASSSPDHNEQFF. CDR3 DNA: TGTGCCAGCAGTTCCCCGGACCACAATGAGCAGTTCTTC.

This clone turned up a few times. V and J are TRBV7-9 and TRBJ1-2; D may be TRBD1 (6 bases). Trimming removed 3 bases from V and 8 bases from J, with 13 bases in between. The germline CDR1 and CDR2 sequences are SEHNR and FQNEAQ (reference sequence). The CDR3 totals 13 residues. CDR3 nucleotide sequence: TGTGCCAGCAGCTTGGCTGGGGGCGCCGGCTACACCTTC. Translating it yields CASSLAGGAGYTF.

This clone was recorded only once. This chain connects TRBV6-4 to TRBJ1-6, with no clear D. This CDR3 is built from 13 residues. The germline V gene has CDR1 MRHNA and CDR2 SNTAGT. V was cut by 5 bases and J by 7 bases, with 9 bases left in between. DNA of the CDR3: TGTGCCAGCAGTCGGACGCGGAATTCACCCCTCCACTTT. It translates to CASSRTRNSPLHF.

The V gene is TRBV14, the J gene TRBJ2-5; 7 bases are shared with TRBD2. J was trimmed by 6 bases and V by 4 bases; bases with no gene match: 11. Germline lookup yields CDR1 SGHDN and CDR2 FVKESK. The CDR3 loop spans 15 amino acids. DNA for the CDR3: TGTGCCAGCAGCCCCATTTGGGGGAGGGAGAAGACCCAGTACTTC. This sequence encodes CASSPIWGREKTQYF. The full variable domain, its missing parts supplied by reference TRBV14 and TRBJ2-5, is EAGVTQFPSHSVIEKGQTVTLRCDPISGHDNLYWYRRVMGKEIKFLLHFVKESKQDESGMPNNRFLAERTGGTYSTLKVQPAELEDSGVYFCASSPIWGREKTQYFGPGTRLLVL.

The CDR3 DNA reads as TGTGCCAGTACCCCAGGCGGGACAGGGTACTACGAGCAGTACTTC. It codes for CASTPGGTGYYEQYF. This sequence joins TRBV19 and TRBJ2-7; 9 nucleotides agree with TRBD1. Trimming took 7 bases from V and 3 from J; bases not matched to a gene: 10. There are 15 residues in the CDR3. CDR1 and CDR2 from the germline V gene are LNHDA and SQIVND (reference sequence).

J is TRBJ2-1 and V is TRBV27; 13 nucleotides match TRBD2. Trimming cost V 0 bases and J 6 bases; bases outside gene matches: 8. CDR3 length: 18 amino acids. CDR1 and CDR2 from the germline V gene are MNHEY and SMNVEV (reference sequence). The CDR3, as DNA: TGTGCCAGCAGTTTATCGCGCTCGGGACTAGCGGGACTCAATGAGCAGTTCTTC. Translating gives CASSLSRSGLAGLNEQFF.

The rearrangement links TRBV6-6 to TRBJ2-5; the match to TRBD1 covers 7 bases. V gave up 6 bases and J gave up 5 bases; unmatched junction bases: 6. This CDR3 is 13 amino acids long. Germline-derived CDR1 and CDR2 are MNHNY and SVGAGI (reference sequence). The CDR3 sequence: CASRPTGEETQYF. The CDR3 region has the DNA TGTGCCAGCAGACCTACAGGGGAGGAGACCCAGTACTTC.

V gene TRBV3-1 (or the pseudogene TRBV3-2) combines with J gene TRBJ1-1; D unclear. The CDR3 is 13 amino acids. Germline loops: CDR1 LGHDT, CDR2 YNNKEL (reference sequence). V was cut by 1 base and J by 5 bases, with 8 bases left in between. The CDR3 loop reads CASSQGGGTEAFF. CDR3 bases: TGTGCCAGCAGCCAAGGAGGAGGAACTGAAGCTTTCTTT.

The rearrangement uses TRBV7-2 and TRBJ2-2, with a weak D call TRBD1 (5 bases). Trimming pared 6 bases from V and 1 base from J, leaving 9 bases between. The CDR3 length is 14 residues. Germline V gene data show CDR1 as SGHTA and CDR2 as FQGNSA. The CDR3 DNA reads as TGTGCCAGCAGGCAGGGTCGGAACACCGGGGAGCTGTTTTTT. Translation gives CASRQGRNTGELFF.

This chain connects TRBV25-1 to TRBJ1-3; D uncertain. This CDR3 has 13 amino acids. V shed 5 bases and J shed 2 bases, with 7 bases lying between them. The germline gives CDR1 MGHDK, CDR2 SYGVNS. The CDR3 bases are TGTGCCAGCAGTACGAGACCTGGAAACACCATATATTTT. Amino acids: CASSTRPGNTIYF.

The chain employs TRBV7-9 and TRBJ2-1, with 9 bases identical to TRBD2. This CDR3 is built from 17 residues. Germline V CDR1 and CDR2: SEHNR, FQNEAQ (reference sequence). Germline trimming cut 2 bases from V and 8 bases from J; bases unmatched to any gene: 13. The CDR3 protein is CASSLYREAGGKDEQFF. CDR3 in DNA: TGTGCCAGCAGCTTATATCGGGAAGCGGGAGGTAAGGATGAGCAGTTCTTC.

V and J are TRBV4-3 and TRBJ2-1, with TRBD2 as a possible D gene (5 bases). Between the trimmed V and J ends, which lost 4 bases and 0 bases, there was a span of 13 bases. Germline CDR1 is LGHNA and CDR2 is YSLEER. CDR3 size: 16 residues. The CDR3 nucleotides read TGCGCCAGCAGCCGGGGAGATGGTAGCTCCTACAATGAGCAGTTCTTC. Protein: CASSRGDGSSYNEQFF.

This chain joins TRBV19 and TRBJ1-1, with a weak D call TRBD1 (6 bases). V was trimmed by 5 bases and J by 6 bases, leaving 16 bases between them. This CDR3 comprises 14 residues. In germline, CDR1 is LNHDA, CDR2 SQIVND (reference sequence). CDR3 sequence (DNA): TGTGCCAGTAGTCCAGGGGTGGACAGACCTGAAGCTTTCTTT. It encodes CASSPGVDRPEAFF. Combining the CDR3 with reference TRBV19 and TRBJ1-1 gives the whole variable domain DGGITQSPKYLFRKEGQNVTLSCEQNLNHDAMYWYRQDPGQGLRLIYYSQIVNDFQKGDIAEGYSVSREKKESFPLTVTSAQKNPTAFYLCASSPGVDRPEAFFGQGTRLTVV.